A single sample is the source of the 29 T cell receptor beta chains below, sequenced in a study of blood T cell repertoires in COVID-19. Sequencing used immunoSEQ multiplex PCR; TCRdb keeps in-frame clones, though not all of them. The data contain roughly 390,000 clones, about 85% of them seen just once; the ten biggest clones take up 3.5% to 4%. Sequenced material: peripheral blood. The receptors here all came from a woman aged 18-29 years with acute or convalescent COVID-19.

V is TRBV3-1 (or the pseudogene TRBV3-2) and J is TRBJ2-1; possible D gene TRBD2, 5 bases. CDR3 length: 16 residues. Trimming took 1 base from V and 9 from J, leaving 19 bases between them. Germline V gene lookup returns CDR1 LGHDT and CDR2 YNNKEL (reference sequence). CDR3 DNA: TGTGCCAGCAGCCAAGTTCTAGGTCCGGGGATGAGTGAGCAGTTCTTC. It codes for CASSQVLGPGMSEQFF.

The rearrangement uses TRBV6-5 and TRBJ2-7, with D perhaps matching TRBD2 (6 bases). There are 13 residues in the CDR3. The V gene lost 4 bases and the J gene lost 1 base, with 8 bases spanning the gap. CDR1 MNHEY and CDR2 SVGAGI come from the germline V gene. The CDR3: CASSFGGSYEQYF. DNA for the CDR3: TGTGCCAGCAGTTTCGGGGGTTCCTACGAGCAGTACTTC.

This chain joins TRBV27 and TRBJ2-7; 7 nucleotides line up with TRBD2. Unmatched junction bases numbered 7, after V lost 7 bases and J lost 1 base. This CDR3 is built from 14 residues. Germline V gene sequence: CDR1 MNHEY, CDR2 SMNVEV (reference sequence). The DNA of the CDR3 is TGTGCCAGCACCCGGGGAGGGAGGTCCTACGAGCAGTACTTC. This gives the protein CASTRGGRSYEQYF.

This clone was seen only a few times. The chain employs TRBV2 and TRBJ1-2, with D possibly matching TRBD1 (5 bases). The CDR3 consists of 14 residues. The germline V gene has CDR1 SNHLY and CDR2 FYNNEI. With 5 bases removed from V and 1 base from J, the gap between germline ends came to 11 bases. The CDR3, as DNA: TGTGCCAGCAGTTCGACAGTGAATAACTATGGCTACACCTTC. Encoded protein: CASSSTVNNYGYTF.

The chain has TRBV5-5 and TRBJ2-2; 7 bases fit TRBD1. V trimming: 4 bases; J trimming: 4 bases; junction bases outside the gene matches: 7. There are 15 residues in the CDR3. From germline, CDR1 is SGHKS and CDR2 YYEKEE (reference sequence). The CDR3 protein is CASSTRQGRTGELFF. CDR3 sequence (DNA): TGTGCCAGCAGCACCCGACAGGGTCGCACCGGGGAGCTGTTTTTT.

The V and J genes are TRBV6-2 or TRBV6-3 and TRBJ1-1; 7 nucleotides agree with TRBD1. CDR3 length: 15 residues. Germline trimming cut 2 bases from V and 5 bases from J; bases unmatched to any gene: 8. Germline lookup yields CDR1 MNHEY and CDR2 SVGEGT. The CDR3 DNA reads TGTGCCAGCAGTTACCTCGCCAGGGGGGATACTGAAGCTTTCTTT. Its protein product is CASSYLARGDTEAFF.

This rearrangement joins TRBV3-1 (or the pseudogene TRBV3-2) to TRBJ1-2; D is ambiguous. The ends were cut back, 1 base at V and 2 bases at J, with 8 bases in the middle. Germline V gene sequence: CDR1 LGHDT, CDR2 YNNKEL (reference sequence). The CDR3 spans 14 residues. The CDR3 region has the DNA TGTGCCAGCAGCCAAGGGTGGCAGAACTATGGCTACACCTTC. Residues: CASSQGWQNYGYTF.

The CDR3 loop reads CASSPSGTGSSEAFF. DNA for the CDR3: TGTGCCAGCAGCCCCTCCGGGACAGGATCCTCTGAAGCTTTCTTT. The gene calls are TRBV3-1 (or the pseudogene TRBV3-2) and TRBJ1-1, with 8 positions matching TRBD1. V trimming: 4 bases; J trimming: 6 bases; junction bases outside the gene matches: 10. This CDR3 contains 15 residues. CDR1 is LGHDT and CDR2 is YNNKEL in the germline V gene (reference sequence).

The CDR3 here is CASSSDRWANQPQHF. The CDR3 DNA reads TGTGCCAGCAGTTCAGACAGGTGGGCCAATCAGCCCCAGCATTTT. This chain connects TRBV6-2 or TRBV6-3 to TRBJ1-5, with D maybe TRBD1 (6 bases). Trimming cost V 4 bases and J 3 bases, with 13 bases left between them. This CDR3 has 15 residues. CDR1 and CDR2 from the germline V gene are MNHEY and SVGEGT.

The CDR3 nucleotides read TGTGCCAGCAGTCCTAGATCAGCGGGGGGCCTAACAGATACGCAGTATTTT. Protein: CASSPRSAGGLTDTQYF. The chain combines TRBV27 with TRBJ2-3; TRBD2 matches 9 bases. The CDR3 spans 17 residues. The V gene end was trimmed by 5 bases and the J gene end by 3 bases; junction bases not matched to a gene: 12. The germline V gene has CDR1 MNHEY and CDR2 SMNVEV (reference sequence).

This clone occurred once. The chain combines TRBV28 with TRBJ1-5; D not certain. This CDR3 contains 12 residues. The germline gives CDR1 MDHEN, CDR2 SYDVKM. V shed 6 bases and J shed 7 bases, with 10 bases lying between them. CDR3 nucleotides: TGTGCCAGCAGCCCCCCCCAGCAGCCCCAGCATTTT. As protein: CASSPPQQPQHF.

CDR3 residues: CASSEANSGREDGTQYF. The CDR3 nucleotides read TGTGCCAGCAGTGAAGCGAATAGCGGGAGGGAAGACGGTACGCAGTATTTT. The chain links TRBV2 to TRBJ2-3, with 11 positions matching TRBD2. Trimming removed 0 bases from V and 8 bases from J; junction bases left unmatched: 10. Per germline, CDR1 SNHLY and CDR2 FYNNEI. The CDR3 extends over 17 amino acids.

The chain couples TRBV3-1 (or the pseudogene TRBV3-2) to TRBJ1-2; 8 bases align to TRBD1. The germline CDR1 and CDR2 sequences are LGHDT and YNNKEL (reference sequence). V lost 3 bases and J lost 4; bases outside the gene matches: 10. This CDR3 region has 16 residues. CDR3 residues: CASSQLRQGAIYGYTF. The DNA for the CDR3 is TGTGCCAGCAGCCAGTTGCGGCAGGGGGCGATCTATGGCTACACCTTC.

This clone was detected once. This chain uses TRBV6-5 with TRBJ1-6; D may be TRBD1 (6 bases). Germline V gene lookup returns CDR1 MNHEY and CDR2 SVGAGI. V was pared by 6 bases and J by 7 bases, with 10 bases between. The CDR3 contains 13 residues. The CDR3 coding sequence is TGTGCCAGCAGCCCAGGGGCCAATTCACCCCTCCACTTT. Residues: CASSPGANSPLHF.

The chain uses TRBV7-3 and TRBJ2-3, with TRBD2 matching over 9 bases. V dropped 0 bases and J dropped 6; count of bases not matched to a gene: 4. The length of the CDR3 is 15 residues. Germline V CDR1 and CDR2: SGHTA, FQGTGA. The CDR3 DNA reads TGTGCCAGCAGCTTAACTAGCGGGAGCTTGGATACGCAGTATTTT. It specifies CASSLTSGSLDTQYF.

The table lists this clone with a count of one. The genes are TRBV4-2 and TRBJ2-2; D unresolved. The germline V gene has CDR1 LGHNA and CDR2 YNFKEQ. V was pared by 4 bases and J by 0 bases, with 3 bases between. This CDR3 spans 13 amino acids. This chain's CDR3 is CASSPANTGELFF. CDR3 coding DNA: TGTGCCAGCAGCCCAGCGAACACCGGGGAGCTGTTTTTT.

This chain links TRBV6-6 with TRBJ2-1; 7 bases agree with TRBD1. The CDR3 sequence is 16 residues long. Germline CDR1 reads MNHNY; CDR2 reads SVGAGI (reference sequence). V gave up 7 bases and J gave up 5 bases; unmatched junction bases: 14. CDR3 in DNA: TGTGCCAGCATTTCACAGGGGCCGATTGGGAACAATGAGCAGTTCTTC. As protein: CASISQGPIGNNEQFF.

The rearrangement joins TRBV7-2 to TRBJ1-4; D gene uncertain. The CDR3 loop spans 14 amino acids. CDR1 SGHTA and CDR2 FQGNSA come from the germline V gene. V lost 2 bases and J 8 bases, leaving 12 bases between the germline ends. The CDR3 loop reads CASSLWTGGEKLFF. CDR3 bases: TGTGCCAGCAGCTTATGGACGGGAGGGGAAAAACTGTTTTTT.

J is TRBJ2-1 and V is TRBV2; 11 nucleotides match TRBD2. Germline V CDR1 and CDR2: SNHLY, FYNNEI. The ends lost 4 bases at V and 9 bases at J; junction bases unmatched: 5. CDR3 length: 14 amino acids. The CDR3 here is CASSVAGGPGEQFF. The CDR3 DNA is TGTGCCAGCAGTGTAGCGGGAGGGCCGGGTGAGCAGTTCTTC.

The gene calls are TRBV5-6 and TRBJ1-1; maybe TRBD1 (5 bases). Germline CDR1 SGHDT, CDR2 YYEEEE. The CDR3 is 14 residues long. V lost 3 bases and J lost 3, with 12 bases in between. CDR3 sequence: CASSYDRGDTEAFF. Here the CDR3 DNA reads TGTGCCAGCAGCTACGACCGGGGGGACACTGAAGCTTTCTTT.

The J gene is TRBJ1-3, the V gene TRBV6-5, with D possibly being TRBD1 (6 bases). Germline CDR1 reads MNHEY; CDR2 reads SVGAGI. Trimming removed 4 bases from V and 3 bases from J, with 13 bases in between. The CDR3 sequence is 15 residues long. The CDR3 DNA sequence: TGTGCCAGCAGTTTCGCAGGGGTAGTTGGAAACACCATATATTTT. Translating it yields CASSFAGVVGNTIYF.

The rearrangement joins TRBV29-1 to TRBJ2-7, with a weak D call TRBD2 (6 bases). V lost 4 bases, J lost 4 bases, and 14 bases lay in between. CDR3 length equals 13 residues. Germline assignment: CDR1 SQVTM and CDR2 ANQGSEA. The CDR3 loop is CSVVVEGLYEQYF. In DNA, the CDR3 is TGCAGCGTTGTAGTGGAGGGACTGTACGAGCAGTACTTC.

This chain uses TRBV5-1 with TRBJ2-3; 10 bases match TRBD2. Looked up from germline, CDR1 is SGHRS and CDR2 is YFSETQ. Germline trimming cut 3 bases from V and 4 bases from J; bases unmatched to any gene: 17. CDR3 length equals 19 residues. The CDR3 DNA reads TGCGCCAGCAGCTCCCCCCGTGGCCTAGCGGGAGCGGTGTCAGATACGCAGTATTTT. Translating it yields CASSSPRGLAGAVSDTQYF.

The J gene is TRBJ1-4, the V gene TRBV6-4; D perhaps matches TRBD1 (5 bases). The CDR3 contains 18 residues. V gave up 2 bases and J gave up 4 bases, with 20 bases separating them. The germline V gene encodes CDR1 MRHNA and CDR2 SNTAGT. The CDR3 protein is CASSDRSGSSDGNEKLFF. CDR3 DNA sequence: TGTGCCAGCAGTGACAGGTCAGGGTCGTCAGATGGTAATGAAAAACTGTTTTTT.

V and J are TRBV19 and TRBJ1-2, with a weak D call TRBD1 (5 bases). The length of the CDR3 is 14 residues. Trimming took off 2 bases at V and 4 bases at J, with 11 bases between the two ends. Germline lookup yields CDR1 LNHDA and CDR2 SQIVND (reference sequence). CDR3 sequence reads: CASSIQGEIYGYTF. Written as DNA, the CDR3 is TGTGCCAGTAGTATACAAGGGGAAATCTATGGCTACACCTTC.

The chain joins TRBV28 to TRBJ1-1; 7 bases align to TRBD1. V gave up 0 bases and J gave up 5 bases; unmatched junction bases: 12. This CDR3 comprises 17 residues. Germline V gene lookup returns CDR1 MDHEN and CDR2 SYDVKM. The CDR3 DNA reads as TGTGCCAGCAGTTTATGGCAGGGGGAGATGGAGGGAACTGAAGCTTTCTTT. It specifies CASSLWQGEMEGTEAFF. The full variable domain, its missing parts supplied by reference TRBV28 and TRBJ1-1, is DVKVTQSSRYLVKRTGEKVFLECVQDMDHENMFWYRQDPGLGLRLIYFSYDVKMKEKGDIPEGYSVSREKKERFSLILESASTNQTSMYLCASSLWQGEMEGTEAFFGQGTRLTVV.

The genes are TRBV19 and TRBJ1-1; TRBD1 is a possible D gene (5 bases). The CDR3 runs 16 residues. The germline V and J ends were trimmed by 3 bases and 0 bases, with 14 bases remaining between them. The germline V gene has CDR1 LNHDA and CDR2 SQIVND (reference sequence). CDR3 amino acids: CASSILSPGMNTEAFF. CDR3 coding DNA: TGTGCCAGTAGTATCCTTTCGCCAGGGATGAACACTGAAGCTTTCTTT.

The chain combines TRBV2 with TRBJ1-5; D is perhaps TRBD1 (6 bases). Germline CDR1 is SNHLY and CDR2 is FYNNEI. The ends were cut back, 9 bases at V and 0 bases at J, with 12 bases in the middle. This CDR3 region has 14 residues. The CDR3 region has the DNA TGTGCCAGGGGGGGGCGGTATAGCAATCAGCCCCAGCATTTT. Translating it yields CARGGRYSNQPQHF.

This clone was detected once. V gene TRBV10-3 combines with J gene TRBJ1-4, with 7 bases identical to TRBD1. This CDR3 region has 17 residues. J gave up 1 base and V 2 bases, and 7 bases lay outside the gene matches. CDR1 and CDR2 from the germline V gene are ENHRY and SYGVKD. The DNA of the CDR3 is TGTGCCATCAGTGAGCAGGCAGGGGGGTTAACTAATGAAAAACTGTTTTTT. This sequence encodes CAISEQAGGLTNEKLFF.